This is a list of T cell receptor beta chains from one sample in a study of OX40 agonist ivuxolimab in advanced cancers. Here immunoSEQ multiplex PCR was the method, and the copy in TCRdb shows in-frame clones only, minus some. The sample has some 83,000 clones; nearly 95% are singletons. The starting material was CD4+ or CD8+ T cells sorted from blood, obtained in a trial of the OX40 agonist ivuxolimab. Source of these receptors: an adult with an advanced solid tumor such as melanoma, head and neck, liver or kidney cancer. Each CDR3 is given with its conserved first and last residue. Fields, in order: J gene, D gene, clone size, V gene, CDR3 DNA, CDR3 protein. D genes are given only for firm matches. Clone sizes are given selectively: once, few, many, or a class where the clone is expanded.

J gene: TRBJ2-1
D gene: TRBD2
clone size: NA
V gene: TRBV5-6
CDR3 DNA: TGTGCCAGCAGCATCGGGGGGACTAGCTTCGCGAGTGAGCAGTTCTTC
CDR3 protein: CASSIGGTSFASEQFF

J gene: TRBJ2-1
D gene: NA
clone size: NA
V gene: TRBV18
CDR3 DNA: TGTGCCAGCTCACCCGCTTACAATGAGCAGTTCTTC
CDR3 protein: CASSPAYNEQFF

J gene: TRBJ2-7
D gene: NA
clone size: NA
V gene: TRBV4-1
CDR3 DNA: TGCGCCAGCAGCCACGCGGGAACGGGCGAGCAGTACTTC
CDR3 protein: CASSHAGTGEQYF

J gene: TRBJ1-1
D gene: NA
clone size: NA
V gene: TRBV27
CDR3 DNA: TGTGCCAGCAGCTCCTTAAGTGGGACTGAAGCTTTCTTT
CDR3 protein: CASSSLSGTEAFF

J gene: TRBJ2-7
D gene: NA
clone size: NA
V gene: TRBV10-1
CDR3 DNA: TGCGCCAGCAACTTACAGGGTCGCCCGAACTACGAGCAGTACTTC
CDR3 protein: CASNLQGRPNYEQYF

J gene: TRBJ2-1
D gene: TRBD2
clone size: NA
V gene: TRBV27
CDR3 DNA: TGTGCCAGCACCGTCCCGGGACTAGCGGGGGCCCCGGCCTACAATGAGCAGTTCTTC
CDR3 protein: CASTVPGLAGAPAYNEQFF

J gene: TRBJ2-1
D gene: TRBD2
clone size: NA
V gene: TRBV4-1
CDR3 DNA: TGCGCCAGCAGCCAAGAACGGACTAGCGGAAATGAGCAGTTCTTC
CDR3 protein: CASSQERTSGNEQFF

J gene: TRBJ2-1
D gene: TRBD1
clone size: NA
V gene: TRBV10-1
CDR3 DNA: TGCGCCAGCAGTCCGACAGGGGTACGCTCCTACAATGAGCAGTTCTTC
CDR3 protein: CASSPTGVRSYNEQFF

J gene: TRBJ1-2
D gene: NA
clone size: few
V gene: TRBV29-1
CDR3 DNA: TGCAGCGTTGGCGGGACGGTATTC
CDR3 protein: CSVGGTVF

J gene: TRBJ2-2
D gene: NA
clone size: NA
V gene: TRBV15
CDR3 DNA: TGTGCCACCAGCAGAGATCGGGGGGCGGGCACCGGGGAGCTGTTTTTT
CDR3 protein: CATSRDRGAGTGELFF

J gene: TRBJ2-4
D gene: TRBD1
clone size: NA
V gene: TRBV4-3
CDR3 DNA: TGCGCCAGCAGCCAAGATAGGGACAGGGACATTCAGTACTTC
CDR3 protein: CASSQDRDRDIQYF

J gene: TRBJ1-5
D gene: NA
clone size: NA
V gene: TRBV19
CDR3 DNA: TGTGCCAGTAGTATCCAGGTCGGCAGCAATCAGCCCCAGCATTTT
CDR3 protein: CASSIQVGSNQPQHF

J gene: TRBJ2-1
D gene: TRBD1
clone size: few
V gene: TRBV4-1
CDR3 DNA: TGCGCCAGCAGCCCCTATGACAGGGGGCTGGATGAGCAGTTCTTC
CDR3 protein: CASSPYDRGLDEQFF

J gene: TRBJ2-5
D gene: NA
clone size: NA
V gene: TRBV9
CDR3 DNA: TGTGCCAGCAGCGTAGATGGAGAGACCCAGTACTTC
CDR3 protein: CASSVDGETQYF

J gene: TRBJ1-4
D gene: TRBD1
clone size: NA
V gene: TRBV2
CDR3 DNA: TGTGCCAGCAGCTGGGGGACAGGGGGCCGTGAAAAACTGTTTTTT
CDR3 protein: CASSWGTGGREKLFF

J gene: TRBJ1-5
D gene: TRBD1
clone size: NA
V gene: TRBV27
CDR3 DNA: TGTGCCAGCAGTCCAGGGACAGGTGGCAATCAGCCCCAGCATTTT
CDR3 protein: CASSPGTGGNQPQHF

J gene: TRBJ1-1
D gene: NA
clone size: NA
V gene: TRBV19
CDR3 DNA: TGTGCCAGTAGTCCCGAGGGGCGGGTTTTGCACACTGAAGCTTTCTTT
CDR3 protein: CASSPEGRVLHTEAFF

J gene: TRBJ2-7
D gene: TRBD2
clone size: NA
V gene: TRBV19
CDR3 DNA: TGTGCCAGTAGTCGGGGGGGGAACTACGAGCAGTACTTC
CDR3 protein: CASSRGGNYEQYF

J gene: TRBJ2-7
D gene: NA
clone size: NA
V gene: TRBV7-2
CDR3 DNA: TGTGCCAGCAGTCCTAACGCCTACGAGCAGTACTTC
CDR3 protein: CASSPNAYEQYF

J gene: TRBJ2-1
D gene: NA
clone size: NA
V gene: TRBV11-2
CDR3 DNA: TGTGCCAGCAGCCAATCAACGGGGGATGAGCAGTTCTTC
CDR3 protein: CASSQSTGDEQFF

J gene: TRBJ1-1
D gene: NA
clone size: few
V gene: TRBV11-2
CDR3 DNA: TGTGCCAGCAGCCCTGCCGGGAAGGAAGCTTTCTTT
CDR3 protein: CASSPAGKEAFF

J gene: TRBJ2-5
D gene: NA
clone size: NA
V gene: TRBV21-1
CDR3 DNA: TGTGCCAGCAGCGGGTACGGGACCCAGTACTTC
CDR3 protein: CASSGYGTQYF

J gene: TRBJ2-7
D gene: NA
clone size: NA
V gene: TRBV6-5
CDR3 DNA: TGTGCCACCGAGACAGGCTACGAGCAGTACTTC
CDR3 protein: CATETGYEQYF

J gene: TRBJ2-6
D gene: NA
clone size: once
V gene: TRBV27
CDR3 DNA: TGTGCCAGCAGTTTAGGAGCTGGGGCCAACGTCCTGACTTTC
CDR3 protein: CASSLGAGANVLTF

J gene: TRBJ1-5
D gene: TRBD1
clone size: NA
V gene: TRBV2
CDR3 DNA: TGTGCCAGCAGTGAGAGTCGGGACAGGCGCCAGCCCCAGCATTTT
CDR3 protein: CASSESRDRRQPQHF

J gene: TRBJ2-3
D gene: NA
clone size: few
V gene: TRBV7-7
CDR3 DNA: TGTGCCAGCAGCTTAGATTCGGTCACAGATACGCAGTATTTT
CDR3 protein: CASSLDSVTDTQYF

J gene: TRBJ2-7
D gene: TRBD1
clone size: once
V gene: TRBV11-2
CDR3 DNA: TGTGCCAGCAGCTTAAAAGGGGGCGGAGAATGGTCCTACGAGCAGTACTTC
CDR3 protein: CASSLKGGGEWSYEQYF

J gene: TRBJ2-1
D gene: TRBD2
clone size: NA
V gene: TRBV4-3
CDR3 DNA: TGCGCCAACAGCCGCCCCGGGACTAGCAAATACAATGAGCAGTTCTTC
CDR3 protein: CANSRPGTSKYNEQFF

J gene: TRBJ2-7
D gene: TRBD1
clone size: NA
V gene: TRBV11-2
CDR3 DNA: TGTGCCAGCAGCTTAGAGACAGGGGGTATACACGAGCAGTACTTC
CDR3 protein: CASSLETGGIHEQYF

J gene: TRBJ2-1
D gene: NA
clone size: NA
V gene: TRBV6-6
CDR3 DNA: TGTGCCAGCAGTCTAGGCGGGACGTTCTACAATGAGCAGTTCTTC
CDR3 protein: CASSLGGTFYNEQFF

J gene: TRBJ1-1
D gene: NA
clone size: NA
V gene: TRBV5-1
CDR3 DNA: TGCGCCAGCAGCTTGGCCGGAGGGGCGGCTGAAGCTTTCTTT
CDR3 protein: CASSLAGGAAEAFF

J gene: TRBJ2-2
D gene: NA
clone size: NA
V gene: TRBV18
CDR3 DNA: TGTGCCAGCTCACCAAGTGACCCCTTGGTGAACACCGGGGAGCTGTTTTTT
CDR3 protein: CASSPSDPLVNTGELFF

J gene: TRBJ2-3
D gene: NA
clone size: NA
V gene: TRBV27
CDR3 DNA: TGTGCCACCTCGACAGCCCTAGCGACAGATACGCAGTATTTT
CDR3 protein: CATSTALATDTQYF

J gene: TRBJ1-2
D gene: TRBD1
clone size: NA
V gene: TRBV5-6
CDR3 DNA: TGTGCCAGCAGCCCGGGACAGGGGGTTCTAGGCTACACCTTC
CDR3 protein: CASSPGQGVLGYTF

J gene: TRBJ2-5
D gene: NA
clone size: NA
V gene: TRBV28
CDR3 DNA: TGTGCCAGCAGTTTTACCGGCGAAGAGACCCAGTACTTC
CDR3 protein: CASSFTGEETQYF

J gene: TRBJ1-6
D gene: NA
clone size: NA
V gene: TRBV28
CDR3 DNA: TGTGCCAGCAGAGCGAAGACAGTTAGCTCCTATAATTCACCCCTCCACTTT
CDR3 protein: CASRAKTVSSYNSPLHF

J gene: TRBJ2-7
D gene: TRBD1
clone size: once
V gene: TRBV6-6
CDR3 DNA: TGTGCCAGCAGCCCGGACAGGCGGCAGTACTTC
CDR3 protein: CASSPDRRQYF

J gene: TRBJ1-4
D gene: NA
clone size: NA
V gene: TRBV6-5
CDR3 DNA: TGTGCCAGCAGTGGCGGGCCCTCCCCGGGTGAAAAACTGTTTTTT
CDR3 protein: CASSGGPSPGEKLFF

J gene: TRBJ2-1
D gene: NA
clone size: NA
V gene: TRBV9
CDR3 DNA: TGTGCCAGCAGCGTAGTTATAGGGGGCAATGAGCAGTTCTTC
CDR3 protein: CASSVVIGGNEQFF

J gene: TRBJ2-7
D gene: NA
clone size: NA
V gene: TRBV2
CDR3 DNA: TGTGCCAGCAGTGAAGCGGACTACTACGAGCAGTACTTC
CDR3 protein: CASSEADYYEQYF

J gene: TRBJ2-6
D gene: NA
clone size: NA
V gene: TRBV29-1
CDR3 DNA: TGCACCACCTCAGGCGGGGAGTCACCCAACGTCCTGACTTTC
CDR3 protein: CTTSGGESPNVLTF

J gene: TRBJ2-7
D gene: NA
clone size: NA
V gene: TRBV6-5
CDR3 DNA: TGTGCCAGCAGTTACTCGAACCTCGGACTGGACGAGCAGTACTTC
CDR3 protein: CASSYSNLGLDEQYF

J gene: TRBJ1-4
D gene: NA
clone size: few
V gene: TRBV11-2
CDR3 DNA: TGTGCCAGCAGCCCGGTGGTGGGGGAAAAACTGTTTTTT
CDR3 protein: CASSPVVGEKLFF

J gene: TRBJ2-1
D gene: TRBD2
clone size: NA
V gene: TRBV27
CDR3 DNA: TGTGCCAGCAGTTTAGGGAGCGGGAGGCGGAATGAGCAGTTCTTC
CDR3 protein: CASSLGSGRRNEQFF